Below, 2 T cell receptor beta chains from the same sample are listed, as sequenced in a study of blood T cell repertoires in COVID-19 (dated by TCRdb to the early 2020s). Receptors were amplified or captured by the immunoSEQ multiplex PCR assay. TCRdb carries this immuneACCESS record with in-frame sequences only. Its versions omit some clonotypes, under half of them owing to an unresolved V gene in the studies checked, with the rest unexplained. This sample holds fewer than 650,000 clones; around nine tenths were observed only once. The ten largest clones represent roughly 7.4% of the sample. Material: peripheral blood. These TCRs come from a woman in her forties or fifties with COVID-19, enrolled during active disease.

This chain uses TRBV5-1 with TRBJ1-5, with 7 positions matching TRBD1. In germline, CDR1 is SGHRS, CDR2 YFSETQ. V dropped 4 bases and J dropped 6; count of bases not matched to a gene: 10. This CDR3 is built from 15 residues. This CDR3 reads CASSPGEQGTQPQHF. The CDR3, as DNA: TGCGCCAGCAGCCCCGGGGAACAGGGGACTCAGCCCCAGCATTTT.

This clone occurred a few times. This sequence joins TRBV7-9 and TRBJ1-1; 11 nucleotides align to TRBD1. J was trimmed by 2 bases and V by 5 bases; bases with no gene match: 4. This CDR3 is 15 amino acids long. Germline V lookup: CDR1 SEHNR, CDR2 FQNEAQ (reference sequence). In DNA form, the CDR3 reads TGTGCCAGCAGCCCGTGGACAGGGGGCAACACTGAAGCTTTCTTT. Protein: CASSPWTGGNTEAFF.